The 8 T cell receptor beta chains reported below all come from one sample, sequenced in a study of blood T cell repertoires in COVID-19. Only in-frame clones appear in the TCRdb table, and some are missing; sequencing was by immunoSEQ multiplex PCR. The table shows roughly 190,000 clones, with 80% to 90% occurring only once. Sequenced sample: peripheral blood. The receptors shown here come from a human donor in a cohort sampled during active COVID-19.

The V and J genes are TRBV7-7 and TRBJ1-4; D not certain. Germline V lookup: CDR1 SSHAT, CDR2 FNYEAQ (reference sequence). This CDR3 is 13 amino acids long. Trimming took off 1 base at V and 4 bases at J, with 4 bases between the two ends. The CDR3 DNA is TGTGCCAGCAGCTTAGGGCTTAATGAAAAACTGTTTTTT. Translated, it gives CASSLGLNEKLFF. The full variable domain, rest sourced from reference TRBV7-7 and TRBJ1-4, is GAGVSQSPRYKVTKRGQDVTLRCDPISSHATLYWYQQALGQGPEFLTYFNYEAQPDKSGLPSDRFSAERPEGSISTLTIQRTEQRDSAMYRCASSLGLNEKLFFGSGTQLSVL.

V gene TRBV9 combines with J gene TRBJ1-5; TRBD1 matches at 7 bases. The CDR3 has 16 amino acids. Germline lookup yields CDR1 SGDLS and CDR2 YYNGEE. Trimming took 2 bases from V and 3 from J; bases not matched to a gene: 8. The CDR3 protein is CASSVGMGQNNQPQHF. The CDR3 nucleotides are TGTGCCAGCAGCGTGGGAATGGGACAGAACAATCAGCCCCAGCATTTT.

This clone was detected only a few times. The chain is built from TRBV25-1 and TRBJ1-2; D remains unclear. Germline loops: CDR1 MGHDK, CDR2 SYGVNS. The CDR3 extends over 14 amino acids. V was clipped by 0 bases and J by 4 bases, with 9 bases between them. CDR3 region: CASSEYGEGYGYTF. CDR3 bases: TGTGCCAGCAGTGAATATGGGGAGGGCTATGGCTACACCTTC.

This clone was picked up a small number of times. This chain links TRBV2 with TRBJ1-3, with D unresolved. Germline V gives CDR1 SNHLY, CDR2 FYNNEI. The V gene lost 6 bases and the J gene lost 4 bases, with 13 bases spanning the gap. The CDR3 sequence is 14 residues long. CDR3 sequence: CASRTGVLGNTIYF. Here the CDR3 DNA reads TGTGCCAGCAGAACCGGAGTGTTAGGAAACACCATATATTTT.

The CDR3 nucleotides are TGTGCCAGCAGCCCAAGCCTGGGACTAGAGGTCACAGATACGCAGTATTTT. Translating gives CASSPSLGLEVTDTQYF. The gene calls are TRBV11-2 and TRBJ2-3; 8 bases line up with TRBD2. Germline loops: CDR1 SGHAT, CDR2 FQNNGV. The J segment lost 2 bases and the V segment lost 5 bases, leaving 12 bases of the junction unmatched. CDR3 size: 17 residues.

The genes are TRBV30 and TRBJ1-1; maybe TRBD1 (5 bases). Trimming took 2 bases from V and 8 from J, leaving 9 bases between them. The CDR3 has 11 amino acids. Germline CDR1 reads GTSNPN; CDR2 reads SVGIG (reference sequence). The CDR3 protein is CAWSIRTEAFF. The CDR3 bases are TGTGCCTGGAGTATTAGGACAGAAGCTTTCTTT.

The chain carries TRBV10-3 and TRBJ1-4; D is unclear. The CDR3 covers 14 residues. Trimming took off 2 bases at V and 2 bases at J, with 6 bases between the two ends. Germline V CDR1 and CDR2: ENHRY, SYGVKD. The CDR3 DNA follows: TGTGCCATCAGTGAGAGCGGGACTAATGAAAAACTGTTTTTT. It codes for CAISESGTNEKLFF.

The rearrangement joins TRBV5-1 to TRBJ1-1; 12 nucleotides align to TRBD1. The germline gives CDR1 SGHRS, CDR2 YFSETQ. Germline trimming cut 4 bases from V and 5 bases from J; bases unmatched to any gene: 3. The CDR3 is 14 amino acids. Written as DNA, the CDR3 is TGCGCCAGCAGCGAGGGACAGGGGGCTACTGAAGCTTTCTTT. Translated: CASSEGQGATEAFF.